This T cell receptor beta chain is drawn from a study of shared clonotypes between healthy human individuals. Whole-study findings and limits: Some clonotypes were shared by all four sorted-subset donors, while others were not shared. The non-shared ones had lower generation probabilities than the shared ones.

Method: immunoSEQ multiplex PCR; TCRdb's copy keeps in-frame clones and lacks some. Found here are a few hundred thousand clones, roughly 70% of them singletons; the top ten hold around 10%. From germline, CDR1 is MNHNY and CDR2 SVGAGI (reference sequence). V lost 5 bases and J 3 bases, leaving 5 bases between the germline ends. The CDR3 contains 12 residues. To note about this clone: Its specificity is unknown.

The receptor was isolated from a man aged 30 to 45 in good health. The chain uses TRBV6-6 and TRBJ2-1; no reliable D call. What was sequenced was memory CD4+ T cells sorted from blood. The subset here: CD45RA-negative fraction. CDR3 residues: CASSGDYNEQFF. The CDR3 DNA follows: TGTGCCAGCAGTGGGGACTACAATGAGCAGTTCTTC.